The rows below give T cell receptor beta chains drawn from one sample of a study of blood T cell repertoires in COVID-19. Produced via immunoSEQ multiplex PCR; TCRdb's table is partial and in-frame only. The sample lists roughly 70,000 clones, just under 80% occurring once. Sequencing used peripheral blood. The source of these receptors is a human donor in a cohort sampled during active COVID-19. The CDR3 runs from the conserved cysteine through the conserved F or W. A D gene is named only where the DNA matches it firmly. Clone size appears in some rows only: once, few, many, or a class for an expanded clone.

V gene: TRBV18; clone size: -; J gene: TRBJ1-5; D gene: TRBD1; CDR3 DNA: TGTGCCAGCTCCCCCGGGACAGGGGTTGGGCAGCCCCAGCATTTT; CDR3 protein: CASSPGTGVGQPQHF
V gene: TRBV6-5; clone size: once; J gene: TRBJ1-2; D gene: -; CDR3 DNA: TGTGCCAGTCATGCGATCGGGGGGCAGAACTATGGCTACACCTTC; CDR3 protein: CASHAIGGQNYGYTF
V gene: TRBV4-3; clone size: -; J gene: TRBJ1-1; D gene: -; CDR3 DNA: TGCGCCAGCAGCCAGGCTTTTGGCAGGGCGCGTAGCAACACTGAAGCTTTCTTT; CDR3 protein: CASSQAFGRARSNTEAFF
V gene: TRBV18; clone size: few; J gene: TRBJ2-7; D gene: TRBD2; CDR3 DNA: TGTGCCAGCTCACCACGAGCGGGAAACGAGCAGTACTTC; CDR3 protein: CASSPRAGNEQYF
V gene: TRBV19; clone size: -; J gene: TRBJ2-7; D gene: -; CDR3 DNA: TGTGCCAGTAGCCACCGCGACAGGAGATACGAGCAGTACTTC; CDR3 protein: CASSHRDRRYEQYF
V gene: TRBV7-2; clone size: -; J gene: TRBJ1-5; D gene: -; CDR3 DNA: TGTGCCAGCAGCCCGAGAGGTCAGCCCCAGCATTTT; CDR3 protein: CASSPRGQPQHF
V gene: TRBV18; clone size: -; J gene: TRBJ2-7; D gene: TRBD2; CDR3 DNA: TGTGCCAGCTCACCAACGGGGGGCGAGCAGTACTTC; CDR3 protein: CASSPTGGEQYF
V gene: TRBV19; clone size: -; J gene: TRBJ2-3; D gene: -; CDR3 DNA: TGTGCCAGTAGTACCCTAACGCGACAGGAGAACACAGATACGCAGTATTTT; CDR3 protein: CASSTLTRQENTDTQYF
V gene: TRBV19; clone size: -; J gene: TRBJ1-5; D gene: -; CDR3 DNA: TGTGCCAGTACCCTAGGTGAAGGCAATCAGCCCCAGCATTTT; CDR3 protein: CASTLGEGNQPQHF
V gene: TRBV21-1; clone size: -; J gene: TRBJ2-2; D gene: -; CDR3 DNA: TGTGCCAGCAGCAAAGGCGCTAGCGGGAGGGCGTACACCGGGGAGCTGTTTTTT; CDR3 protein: CASSKGASGRAYTGELFF
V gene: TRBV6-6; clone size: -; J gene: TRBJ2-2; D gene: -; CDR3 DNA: TGTGCCAGCAACCCAAGACTAGGGGCGAACACCGGGGAGCTGTTTTTT; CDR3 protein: CASNPRLGANTGELFF
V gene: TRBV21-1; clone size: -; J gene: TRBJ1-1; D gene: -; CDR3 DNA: TGTGCCAGCAGCAAAGAAGACGACAACAGGGAGGGCACTGAAGCTTTCTTT; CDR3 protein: CASSKEDDNREGTEAFF
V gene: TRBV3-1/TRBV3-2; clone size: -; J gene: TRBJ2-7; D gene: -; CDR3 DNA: TGTGCCAGCAGCCAAGGACAGATTAGCTCCTACGAGCAGTACTTC; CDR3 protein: CASSQGQISSYEQYF
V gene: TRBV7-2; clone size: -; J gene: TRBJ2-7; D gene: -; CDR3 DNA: TGTGCCAGCAGCACCGACGGGGTTACCTACGAGCAGTACTTC; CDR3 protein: CASSTDGVTYEQYF
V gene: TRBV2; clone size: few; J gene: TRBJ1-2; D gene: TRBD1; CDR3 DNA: TGTGCCAGCAGTGGGACAGGGTTTACCTATGGCTACACCTTC; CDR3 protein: CASSGTGFTYGYTF
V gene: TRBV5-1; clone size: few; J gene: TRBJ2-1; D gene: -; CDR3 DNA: TGCGCCAGCAGCGGACAGAGCTCCTACAATGAGCAGTTCTTC; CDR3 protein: CASSGQSSYNEQFF
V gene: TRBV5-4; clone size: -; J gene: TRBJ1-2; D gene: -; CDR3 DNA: TGTGCCAGCAGAGGAACAGGTCCTTTGGGAGGCTACACCTTC; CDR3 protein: CASRGTGPLGGYTF
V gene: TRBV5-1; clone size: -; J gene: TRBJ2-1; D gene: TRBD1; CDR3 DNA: TGCGCCAGCAACCGGGGGTCAGGACAGGGGTACAATGAGCAGTTCTTC; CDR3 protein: CASNRGSGQGYNEQFF
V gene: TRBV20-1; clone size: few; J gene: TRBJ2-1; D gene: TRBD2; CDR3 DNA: TGCAGTGCTAGTTTGCCGACTAGCGGACGTGAGCAGTTCTTC; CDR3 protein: CSASLPTSGREQFF
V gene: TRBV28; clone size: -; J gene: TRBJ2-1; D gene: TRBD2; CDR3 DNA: TGTGCCAGCAGTGTCAGCGGGAGATTCGGTGAGCAGTTCTTC; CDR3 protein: CASSVSGRFGEQFF
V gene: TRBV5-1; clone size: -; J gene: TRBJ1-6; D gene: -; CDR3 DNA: TGCGCCAGCAGCTCACAACCGACAGCGAATAATTCACCCCTCCACTTT; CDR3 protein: CASSSQPTANNSPLHF
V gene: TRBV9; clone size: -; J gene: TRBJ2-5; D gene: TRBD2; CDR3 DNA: TGTGCCAGCAGCGTAGGGGGTCTAGCGGGAGTTTTAGAGACCCAGTACTTC; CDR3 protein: CASSVGGLAGVLETQYF
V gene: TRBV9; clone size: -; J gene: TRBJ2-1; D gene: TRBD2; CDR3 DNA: TGTGCCAGCAGCGGCAGAAGCGGGAGGGACTACAATGAGCAGTTCTTC; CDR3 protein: CASSGRSGRDYNEQFF
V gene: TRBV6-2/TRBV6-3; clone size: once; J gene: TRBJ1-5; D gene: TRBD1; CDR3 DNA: TGTGCCAGCAGTTACTCCAGTCAGGGGGACGATCAGCCCCAGCATTTT; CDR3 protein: CASSYSSQGDDQPQHF
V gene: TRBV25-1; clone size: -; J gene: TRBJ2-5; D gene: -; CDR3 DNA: TGTGCCAGCAGTGAAGAGGGCATCCTAGAGACCCAGTACTTC; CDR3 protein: CASSEEGILETQYF
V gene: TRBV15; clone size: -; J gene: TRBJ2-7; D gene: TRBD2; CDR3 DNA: TGTGCCACCAGCAGGGGGCTAGCGGGAGAAAACTACGAGCAGTACTTC; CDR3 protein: CATSRGLAGENYEQYF
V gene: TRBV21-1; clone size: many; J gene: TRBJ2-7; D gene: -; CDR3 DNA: TGTGCCAGCAGCAAAGAAGGACTAGCGGGAGTCTACTGGGAGCAGTACTTC; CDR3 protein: CASSKEGLAGVYWEQYF
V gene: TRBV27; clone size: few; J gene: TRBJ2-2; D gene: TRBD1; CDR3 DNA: TGTGCCAGCAGTTTATACCCAGGGGGCAACACCGGGGAGCTGTTTTTT; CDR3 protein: CASSLYPGGNTGELFF
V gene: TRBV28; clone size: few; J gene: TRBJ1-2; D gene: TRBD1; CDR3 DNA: TGTGCCAGCAGTGGTGACAGGGGGCATGGCTACACCTTC; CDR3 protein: CASSGDRGHGYTF
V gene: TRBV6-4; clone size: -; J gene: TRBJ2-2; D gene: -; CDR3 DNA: TGTGCCAGCAGTACCGATGCGGGCTCGGGAGGGGAGCTGTTTTTT; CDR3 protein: CASSTDAGSGGELFF
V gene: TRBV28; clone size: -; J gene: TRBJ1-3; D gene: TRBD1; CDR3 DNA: TGTGCCAGCAGTTCGACAGGGAGCTCTGGAAACACCATATATTTT; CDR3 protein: CASSSTGSSGNTIYF
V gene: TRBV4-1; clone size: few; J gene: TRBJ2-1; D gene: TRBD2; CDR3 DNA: TGCGCCAGCAGCCAAGGCCGCGGGAGGTCCTACAATGAGCAGTTCTTC; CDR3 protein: CASSQGRGRSYNEQFF
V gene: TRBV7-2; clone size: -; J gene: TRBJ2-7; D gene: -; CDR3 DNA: TGTGCCAGCAGCCCCCGGGGGGCTTCCGAGCAGTACTTC; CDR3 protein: CASSPRGASEQYF
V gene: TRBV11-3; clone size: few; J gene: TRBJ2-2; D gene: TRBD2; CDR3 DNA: TGTGCCAGCAGTTCTAGCGGGAGGGCCCACGGGGAGCTGTTTTTT; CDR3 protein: CASSSSGRAHGELFF
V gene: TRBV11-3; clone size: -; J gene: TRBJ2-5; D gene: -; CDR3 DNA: TGTGCCAGCAGCTTTCAGGGGAAAGAGACCCAGTACTTC; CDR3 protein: CASSFQGKETQYF
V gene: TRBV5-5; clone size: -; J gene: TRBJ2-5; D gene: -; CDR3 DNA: TGTGCCAGCAGCTTGCCAGGGAAAGAGACCCAGTACTTC; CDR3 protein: CASSLPGKETQYF
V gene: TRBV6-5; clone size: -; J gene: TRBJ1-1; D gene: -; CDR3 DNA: TGTGCCAGCAGCAAACAGGGAATTGACACTGAAGCTTTCTTT; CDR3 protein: CASSKQGIDTEAFF
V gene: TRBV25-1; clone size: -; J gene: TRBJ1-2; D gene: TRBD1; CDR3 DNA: TGTGCCACCGATGACAGGGGCGGCTATGGCTACACCTTC; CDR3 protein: CATDDRGGYGYTF
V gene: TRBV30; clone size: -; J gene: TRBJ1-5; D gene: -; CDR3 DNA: TGTGCCTGGAGTACCTCGAGTGCTGGCAATCAGCCCCAGCATTTT; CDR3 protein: CAWSTSSAGNQPQHF
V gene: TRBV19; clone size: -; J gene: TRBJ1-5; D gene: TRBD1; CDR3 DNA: TGTGCCAGTAGTTCTCGGACAGGGGGCGTTGGCAATCAGCCCCAGCATTTT; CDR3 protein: CASSSRTGGVGNQPQHF
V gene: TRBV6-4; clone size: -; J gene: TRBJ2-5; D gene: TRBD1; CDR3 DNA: TGTGCCAGCAGTGAGGACAGGGCTATGGAGACCCAGTACTTC; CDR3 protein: CASSEDRAMETQYF
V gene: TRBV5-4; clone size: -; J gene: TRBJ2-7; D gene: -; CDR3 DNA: TGTGCCAGCGGCAACAGGGATGGCTCCTACGAGCAGTACTTC; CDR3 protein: CASGNRDGSYEQYF
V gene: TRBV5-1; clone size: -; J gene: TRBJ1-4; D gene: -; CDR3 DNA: TGCGCCAGCAGCTTGGCTGGGGGGGATGGTGAAAAACTGTTTTTT; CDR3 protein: CASSLAGGDGEKLFF
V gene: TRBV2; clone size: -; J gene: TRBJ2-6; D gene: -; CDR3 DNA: TGTGCCAGCGGGGCTGGGATCCGTGGGGCCAACGTCCTGACTTTC; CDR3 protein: CASGAGIRGANVLTF
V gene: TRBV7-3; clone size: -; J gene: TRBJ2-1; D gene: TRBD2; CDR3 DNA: TGTGCCAGCAGCTCCGGGACTAGCGGGAGCCCGTGGTTCTTC; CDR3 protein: CASSSGTSGSPWFF
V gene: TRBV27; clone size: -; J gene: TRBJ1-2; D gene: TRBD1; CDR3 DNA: TGTGCCAGCAGGTTTGTAGACAGGGACGGAGGCTACACCTTC; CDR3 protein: CASRFVDRDGGYTF
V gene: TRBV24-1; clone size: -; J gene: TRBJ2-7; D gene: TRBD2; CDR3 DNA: TGTGCCACCAGTGAGGGGGGGAGGTACGAGCAGTACTTC; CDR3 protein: CATSEGGRYEQYF
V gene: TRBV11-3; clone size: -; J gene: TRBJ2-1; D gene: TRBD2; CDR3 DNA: TGTGCCAGCAGCTCAATCTCCGGGACTAGCGGACACAATGAGCAGTTCTTC; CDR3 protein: CASSSISGTSGHNEQFF
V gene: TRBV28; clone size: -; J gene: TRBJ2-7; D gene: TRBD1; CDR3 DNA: TGTGCCACCCACCTAGTAGGACAGGCCAGATCCTACGAGCAGTACTTC; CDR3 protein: CATHLVGQARSYEQYF
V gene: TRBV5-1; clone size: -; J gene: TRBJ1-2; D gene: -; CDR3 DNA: TGCGCCAGCAGCACACTCGACAGGCGATCTAACTATGGCTACACCTTC; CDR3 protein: CASSTLDRRSNYGYTF
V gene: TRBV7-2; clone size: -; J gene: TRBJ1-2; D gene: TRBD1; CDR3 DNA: TGTGCCAGCAGCTTAGACGGACAGGGGGTAAGGGATGGCTACACCTTC; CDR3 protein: CASSLDGQGVRDGYTF